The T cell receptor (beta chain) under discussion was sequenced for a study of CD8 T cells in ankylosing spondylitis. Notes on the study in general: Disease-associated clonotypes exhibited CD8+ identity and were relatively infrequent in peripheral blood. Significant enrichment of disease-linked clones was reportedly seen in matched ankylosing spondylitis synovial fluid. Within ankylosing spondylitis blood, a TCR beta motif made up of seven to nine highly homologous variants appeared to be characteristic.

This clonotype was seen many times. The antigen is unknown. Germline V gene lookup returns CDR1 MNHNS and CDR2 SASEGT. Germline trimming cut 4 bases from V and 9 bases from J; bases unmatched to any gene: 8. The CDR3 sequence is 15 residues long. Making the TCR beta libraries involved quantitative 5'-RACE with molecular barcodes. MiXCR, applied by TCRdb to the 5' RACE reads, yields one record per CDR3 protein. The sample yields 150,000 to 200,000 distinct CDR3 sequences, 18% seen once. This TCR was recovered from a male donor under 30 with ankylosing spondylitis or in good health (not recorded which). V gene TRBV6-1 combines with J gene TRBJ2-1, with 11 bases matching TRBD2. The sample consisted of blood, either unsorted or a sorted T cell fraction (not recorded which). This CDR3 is CASSVGTSGYGEQFF. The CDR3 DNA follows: TGTGCCAGCAGTGTAGGGACTAGCGGATACGGTGAGCAGTTCTTC.